This T cell receptor beta chain was identified during a study of T cells in Graves' hyperthyroidism and ophthalmopathy. TCR beta CDR3 regions were amplified from RNA. TCR CDR3 underwent first-round RT-PCR with the HTBI primer set. TCRdb analysed the multiplex PCR reads with MiXCR anew, one entry per CDR3 protein. The sample records under 350,000 distinct CDR3 sequences, approximately 17% being singletons. The CDR3 runs 14 residues. Trimming cost V 8 bases and J 5 bases; bases outside gene matches: 6. CDR1 and CDR2 (germline): LGHDT, YNNKEL (reference sequence). There are many counts of this clonotype. The sample consisted of blood. The V and J genes are TRBV3-1 and TRBJ2-2; TRBD2 agrees at 9 bases. The clonotype comes from a woman aged 55-70 years with Graves' ophthalmopathy. CDR3 loop: CASQKAGGTGELFF. For the CDR3, the DNA is TGTGCCAGCCAGAAAGCGGGAGGTACCGGGGAGCTGTTTTTT.